This T cell receptor beta chain emerged from a study of shared clonotypes between healthy human individuals. The V gene's germline CDR1 is ENHRY and CDR2 SYGVKD. CDR3 size: 13 residues. V lost 1 base to trimming and J lost 4 bases, with 7 bases between them. Libraries were prepared by immunoSEQ multiplex PCR; TCRdb keeps only in-frame clonotypes and omits some of them. The top ten hold 0.3% to 0.4% of the sample, which has 2 million to 2.5 million clones, roughly 92% seen once. Adult donors, all healthy and HIV-negative, had no recent acute infections or vaccinations. Sequencing was done on a sample of naive CD4+ T cells from PBMCs. Subset in this sample: CD45RA+ positively selected. The TCR was taken from a man between 18 and 29 years old in good health. Some clones in this sample may be carry-over from other donors' samples. The chain recombines TRBV10-3 with TRBJ1-2; D is possibly TRBD1 (5 bases). This CDR3 reads CAISEYRTYGYTF. The CDR3 DNA reads as TGTGCCATCAGTGAGTACAGGACCTATGGCTACACCTTC.